The 30 T cell receptor beta chains in this list originate from one sample, sequenced in a study of T cells in Graves' hyperthyroidism and ophthalmopathy. What was amplified from RNA transcripts were TCR beta CDR3 regions. A first-round RT-PCR of the TCR CDR3 used the HTBI primer set. A single record per CDR3 protein comes from TCRdb applying MiXCR to the multiplex PCR reads. The data hold under 750,000 distinct CDR3 sequences, with under 20% observed a single time. The source material was blood. All receptors come from a woman aged 45 to 65 with Graves' hyperthyroidism that later progressed to Graves' ophthalmopathy.

For the CDR3, the DNA is TGTGCCAGCAGGTTCCGAGAGGAAGACACAGATACGCAGTATTTT. Its translation is CASRFREEDTDTQYF. The rearrangement links TRBV6-2 or TRBV6-3 to TRBJ2-3; D unresolved. CDR1 and CDR2 from the germline V gene are MNHEY and SVGEGT. This CDR3 is 15 amino acids long. V lost 6 bases, J lost 2 bases, and 15 bases lay in between.

This clonotype has a count of ten or more. V usage is TRBV20-1 and J usage is TRBJ2-7, with 8 bases that match TRBD2. In germline, CDR1 is DFQATT, CDR2 SNEGSKA (reference sequence). The length of the CDR3 is 14 residues. V lost 1 base and J lost 2; bases outside the gene matches: 4. In DNA form, the CDR3 reads TGCAGTGCTAGAGGCGGGGGGCAGACCTACGAGCAGTACTTC. Protein: CSARGGGQTYEQYF.

This sequence joins TRBV7-9 and TRBJ1-2; 7 bases are a match to TRBD1. V gave up 7 bases and J gave up 4 bases; unmatched junction bases: 15. This CDR3 is built from 16 residues. CDR1 is SEHNR and CDR2 is FQNEAQ in the germline V gene (reference sequence). CDR3 DNA: TGTGCCAGCACCATGGCCATGGGCGACAGGGCCTATGGCTACACCTTC. Translated, it gives CASTMAMGDRAYGYTF.

Ten or more counts support this clonotype. The rearrangement joins TRBV2 to TRBJ1-2; TRBD1 might be the D (5 bases). From germline, CDR1 is SNHLY and CDR2 FYNNEI. V lost 2 bases and J 10 bases, leaving 11 bases between the germline ends. The length of the CDR3 is 12 residues. CDR3 DNA sequence: TGTGCCAGCAGTGAATTTGTGACAGCCTACACCTTC. It encodes CASSEFVTAYTF.

This clonotype has just a few counts. The chain uses TRBV9 and TRBJ2-2; D could derive from TRBD1 or TRBD2 (5 bases each). Germline CDR1 SGDLS, CDR2 YYNGEE. The CDR3 is 16 amino acids. V lost 0 bases, J lost 1 base, and 10 bases lay in between. The CDR3 protein is CASSVGPGLNTGELFF. As DNA, the CDR3 is TGTGCCAGCAGCGTAGGTCCGGGGCTGAACACCGGGGAGCTGTTTTTT.

This clonotype was seen many times. The V gene is TRBV7-9, the J gene TRBJ2-7; D ambiguous. In germline, CDR1 is SEHNR, CDR2 FQNEAQ (reference sequence). The CDR3 is made up of 14 amino acids. Trimming removed 5 bases from V and 7 bases from J, with 18 bases in between. The CDR3 spells CASSHRDGASEQYF. The CDR3 bases are TGTGCCAGCAGCCACCGAGACGGAGCTTCGGAGCAGTACTTC.

Many counts were recorded for this clonotype. This chain connects TRBV20-1 to TRBJ1-2; D possibly corresponds to TRBD1 (5 bases). The CDR3 is 15 amino acids. In germline, CDR1 is DFQATT, CDR2 SNEGSKA (reference sequence). With 6 bases removed from V and 5 bases from J, the gap between germline ends came to 22 bases. The DNA for the CDR3 is TGCAGTGCCTCAGGCGGGACGCCAAGCCTATATGGCTACACCTTC. This translates into CSASGGTPSLYGYTF.

The chain is built from TRBV19 and TRBJ1-1; 7 bases line up with TRBD1. J lost 5 bases, V lost 2 bases, and 8 bases had no gene match. The CDR3 consists of 15 residues. CDR1 is LNHDA, CDR2 SQIVND, per germline (reference sequence). This CDR3 is CASSIQRDRRTEAFF. The DNA for the CDR3 is TGTGCCAGTAGTATACAACGGGACAGAAGGACTGAAGCTTTCTTT.

The sample holds many counts of this clonotype. The rearrangement joins TRBV7-9 to TRBJ2-7; perhaps TRBD2 as D (6 bases). The CDR3 loop spans 14 amino acids. Trimming left V 7 bases short and J 3 bases short, with 16 bases between. Germline assignment: CDR1 SEHNR and CDR2 FQNEAQ (reference sequence). CDR3 in amino acids: CASTSAGNDYEQYF. The DNA of the CDR3 is TGTGCCAGCACCTCTGCGGGGAACGACTACGAGCAGTACTTC. Using reference TRBV7-9 and TRBJ2-7 for the parts outside the CDR3, the full variable domain is DTGVSQNPRHKITKRGQNVTFRCDPISEHNRLYWYRQTLGQGPEFLTYFQNEAQLEKSRLLSDRFSAERPKGSFSTLEIQRTEQGDSAMYLCASTSAGNDYEQYFGPGTRLTVT.

A single count supports this clonotype. The chain joins TRBV5-4 to TRBJ2-5, with D perhaps matching TRBD1 or TRBD2 (5 bases each). Trimming took off 4 bases at V and 0 bases at J, with 16 bases between the two ends. This CDR3 contains 16 residues. Germline CDR1 is SGHNT and CDR2 is YYREEE (reference sequence). CDR3 in DNA: TGTGCCAGCAGCCAAGAGGGGCCGGGGTACCAAGAGACCCAGTACTTC. Its protein is CASSQEGPGYQETQYF.

This chain connects TRBV20-1 to TRBJ2-3; 12 positions agree with TRBD2. CDR3 size: 15 residues. The V and J ends lost 1 base and 6 bases, in that order; junction bases with no gene match: 5. Looked up from germline, CDR1 is DFQATT and CDR2 is SNEGSKA (reference sequence). The CDR3 nucleotides are TGCAGTGCTAGAGGGCTAGCGGGAGGGTGGGATACGCAGTATTTT. The encoded protein is CSARGLAGGWDTQYF.

The genes are TRBV18 and TRBJ1-3; D not certain. The CDR3 consists of 14 residues. Trimming pared 0 bases from V and 2 bases from J, leaving 5 bases between. The germline V gene has CDR1 KGHSH and CDR2 LQKENI. The CDR3 nucleotides read TGTGCCAGCTCACCACCGGCGGCTGGAAACACCATATATTTT. This codes for CASSPPAAGNTIYF.

This clonotype appeared a few times. The rearrangement uses TRBV10-3 and TRBJ2-1; tentative D call: TRBD2 (5 bases). Germline V lookup: CDR1 ENHRY, CDR2 SYGVKD. This CDR3 has 13 amino acids. Trimming cost V 4 bases and J 4 bases, with 8 bases left between them. CDR3 sequence (DNA): TGTGCCATCAGTGCGGCGGGTTACAATGAGCAGTTCTTC. It specifies CAISAAGYNEQFF.

The rearrangement uses TRBV5-6 and TRBJ2-7; TRBD1 might be the D (6 bases). The germline V and J ends were trimmed by 4 bases and 3 bases, with 17 bases remaining between them. Germline V gives CDR1 SGHDT, CDR2 YYEEEE. This CDR3 is 15 amino acids long. CDR3 region: CASSPEYRDNYEQYF. In DNA, the CDR3 is TGTGCCAGCAGCCCAGAGTACAGGGATAACTACGAGCAGTACTTC.

V usage is TRBV29-1 and J usage is TRBJ2-5; D may be TRBD2 (7 bases). Trimming pared 6 bases from V and 2 bases from J, leaving 13 bases between. CDR3 length: 13 residues. Germline CDR1 and CDR2: SQVTM and ANQGSEA. The CDR3 sequence: CSVGRGTQETQYF. As DNA, the CDR3 is TGCAGCGTAGGGAGGGGGACTCAAGAGACCCAGTACTTC.

This clonotype was detected many times. The chain couples TRBV20-1 to TRBJ2-7; maybe TRBD1 (5 bases). Germline V gene lookup returns CDR1 DFQATT and CDR2 SNEGSKA (reference sequence). With 0 bases removed from V and 6 bases from J, the gap between germline ends came to 15 bases. This CDR3 has 14 residues. The CDR3 region is CSARDRTKSTEQYF. The CDR3 nucleotides are TGCAGTGCTAGAGATCGGACAAAGTCTACCGAGCAGTACTTC.

The rearrangement uses TRBV12-3 or TRBV12-4 and TRBJ1-1; D is undetermined. This CDR3 has 14 amino acids. V was clipped by 1 base and J by 10 bases, with 16 bases between them. In DNA form, the CDR3 reads TGTGCCAGCAGTTTAGGGGCCAGACTTCTAGCAGCTTTCTTT. Protein sequence: CASSLGARLLAAFF.

This clonotype was detected a few times. The V call is TRBV6-6, the J call TRBJ1-1, with 8 bases identical to TRBD1. V lost 0 bases to trimming and J lost 5 bases; unmatched junction nucleotides: 11. CDR1 MNHNY and CDR2 SVGAGI come from the germline V gene (reference sequence). This CDR3 region has 17 residues. The CDR3 DNA reads as TGTGCCAGCAGTTACTCTTGGACAGGGATGGCGAGGACTGAAGCTTTCTTT. Protein product: CASSYSWTGMARTEAFF.

This clonotype was seen more than once but under ten times. One end of the junction is discordant with germline, which a read error may explain. The chain combines TRBV7-7 with TRBJ2-5, with TRBD2 identical over 13 bases. Germline-derived CDR1 and CDR2 are SSHAT and FNYEAQ (reference sequence). CDR3 length equals 16 residues. DNA of the CDR3: TGTGCTAGCAGCTCGGGACTAGCGGGGACCCAAGAGACCCAGTACTTC. It encodes CASSSGLAGTQETQYF. Full variable domain (remainder filled in from reference TRBV7-7 and TRBJ2-5): GAGVSQSPRYKVTKRGQDVTLRCDPISSHATLYWYQQALGQGPEFLTYFNYEAQPDKSGLPSDRFSAERPEGSISTLTIQRTEQRDSAMYRCASSSGLAGTQETQYFGPGTRLLVL.

This clonotype was picked up many times. CDR3 protein: CASLQETGNSDTQYF. The CDR3 region has the DNA TGTGCCAGCCTCCAAGAGACAGGGAATTCAGATACGCAGTATTTT. The V call is TRBV7-2, the J call TRBJ2-3; 7 bases are shared with TRBD1. The CDR3 totals 15 residues. Looked up from germline, CDR1 is SGHTA and CDR2 is FQGNSA. V lost 8 bases, J lost 4 bases, and 12 bases stayed unmatched. The complete variable domain, with remaining parts taken from reference TRBV7-2 and TRBJ2-3, reads GAGVSQSPSNKVTEKGKDVELRCDPISGHTALYWYRQSLGQGLEFLIYFQGNSAPDKSGLPSDRFSAERTGGSVSTLTIQRTQQEDSAVYLCASLQETGNSDTQYFGPGTRLTVL.

The genes are TRBV9 and TRBJ1-2; 10 bases are shared with TRBD1. Germline V gives CDR1 SGDLS, CDR2 YYNGEE. This CDR3 spans 14 amino acids. Trimming at V came to 3 bases and at J to 6 bases, leaving 5 bases not matched to a gene. CDR3 region: CASSETDRGHGYTF. The CDR3 nucleotides read TGTGCCAGCAGCGAAACAGACAGGGGGCATGGCTACACCTTC.

This clonotype was found many times. This chain joins TRBV4-1 and TRBJ2-7; D might be TRBD1 (5 bases). V was cut by 0 bases and J by 5 bases, with 11 bases left in between. CDR3 length: 14 residues. Looked up from germline, CDR1 is MGHRA and CDR2 is YSYEKL. For the CDR3, the DNA is TGCGCCAGCAGCCAAGATCCAGGGAACGACGAGCAGTACTTC. Translation gives CASSQDPGNDEQYF.

This clonotype was seen ten or more times. The chain carries TRBV7-3 and TRBJ2-7; 9 nucleotides align to TRBD2. This CDR3 spans 15 amino acids. The V gene's germline CDR1 is SGHTA and CDR2 FQGTGA. With V trimmed by 5 bases and J by 0 bases, 5 bases remained unmatched. The CDR3 sequence is CASSPSSGGSYEQYF. DNA for the CDR3: TGTGCCAGCAGCCCAAGTAGCGGGGGCTCCTACGAGCAGTACTTC.

The chain links TRBV10-3 to TRBJ2-1; unclear D gene. Trimming removed 8 bases at V and 10 bases at J, with 15 bases between. This CDR3 contains 12 residues. From germline, CDR1 is ENHRY and CDR2 SYGVKD. CDR3 in amino acids: CAIAPEIYEQFF. CDR3 DNA sequence: TGTGCCATCGCGCCAGAAATTTACGAGCAGTTCTTC.

This clonotype was seen a few times. Since a much larger clone is just one base distant, this may be a read error. V usage is TRBV11-1 and J usage is TRBJ2-3; D is ambiguous. Germline lookup yields CDR1 SGHAT and CDR2 FQDESV (reference sequence). The CDR3 runs to 15 residues. CDR3 bases: TGTGCCTGCAGCTTAGACGGCGGCAGCACAGATACGCAGTATTTT. It codes for CACSLDGGSTDTQYF. Full variable domain (remainder filled in from reference TRBV11-1 and TRBJ2-3): EAEVAQSPRYKITEKSQAVAFWCDPISGHATLYWYRQILGQGPELLVQFQDESVVDDSQLPKDRFSAERLKGVDSTLKIQPAELGDSAMYLCACSLDGGSTDTQYFGPGTRLTVL.

The genes are TRBV4-1 and TRBJ2-7; D is uncertain. Germline V gives CDR1 MGHRA, CDR2 YSYEKL. The CDR3 totals 15 residues. V was clipped by 1 base and J by 0 bases, with 10 bases between them. CDR3 loop: CASSQVMVSSYEQYF. In nucleotides, the CDR3 is TGCGCCAGCAGCCAAGTTATGGTGAGCTCCTACGAGCAGTACTTC.

This chain links TRBV5-1 with TRBJ2-1; D is undetermined. Germline V gives CDR1 SGHRS, CDR2 YFSETQ. This CDR3 has 15 amino acids. V was trimmed by 6 bases and J by 0 bases, leaving 13 bases between them. CDR3 coding DNA: TGCGCCAGCAACCCTAGTGTGAGCTCCTACAATGAGCAGTTCTTC. The encoded protein is CASNPSVSSYNEQFF.

This clonotype came up a few times. The CDR3, as DNA: TGTGCTGGCAGTCTTGGGGGCCGTTACAATGAGCAGTTCTTC. It codes for CAGSLGGRYNEQFF. V and J are TRBV12-5 and TRBJ2-1; maybe TRBD1 (6 bases). The CDR3 extends over 14 amino acids. V lost 11 bases and J 4 bases, leaving 18 bases between the germline ends. The germline gives CDR1 LGHNT, CDR2 FRNRAP.

This clonotype was seen a handful of times. The V and J genes are TRBV11-2 and TRBJ2-1; TRBD2 is a possible D gene (5 bases). The CDR3 sequence is 12 residues long. Germline-derived CDR1 and CDR2 are SGHAT and FQNNGV. Trimming removed 1 base at V and 10 bases at J, with 8 bases between. The CDR3 DNA reads as TGTGCCAGCAGCTTAGTATGGAGGGAGCAGTTCTTC. Translating gives CASSLVWREQFF.

V is TRBV12-3 or TRBV12-4 and J is TRBJ1-4; no reliable D call. CDR3 length: 19 amino acids. V dropped 3 bases and J dropped 0 bases, with 20 bases sitting between them. The CDR3 nucleotides are TGTGCCAGCAGTTTCGTAACAACCGAAACAGCAGCAACTAATGAAAAACTGTTTTTT. This gives the protein CASSFVTTETAATNEKLFF.